One sample yielded the 15 T cell receptor beta chains listed below, sequenced in a study of OX40 agonist ivuxolimab in advanced cancers. Only in-frame clones appear in the TCRdb table, and some are missing; sequencing was by immunoSEQ multiplex PCR. The table has 35,000 to 55,000 clones, 85% to 95% seen once. Here the sequenced sample was CD4+ or CD8+ T cells sorted from blood, taken in a trial of the OX40 agonist ivuxolimab. The source of these receptors is an adult with an advanced solid tumor such as melanoma, head and neck, liver or kidney cancer.

The chain employs TRBV6-5 and TRBJ2-2; D is ambiguous. This CDR3 comprises 15 residues. Germline CDR1 reads MNHEY; CDR2 reads SVGAGI. Trimming removed 4 bases at V and 2 bases at J, with 11 bases between. The CDR3: CASSLTYHNTGELFF. CDR3 bases: TGTGCCAGCAGTTTAACCTACCACAACACCGGGGAGCTGTTTTTT.

V usage is TRBV11-1 and J usage is TRBJ2-7; D unresolved. V gave up 1 base and J gave up 3 bases, with 13 bases separating them. The CDR3 length is 15 residues. Germline loops: CDR1 SGHAT, CDR2 FQDESV (reference sequence). The CDR3 DNA follows: TGTGCCAGCAGCTTAGGAGGTGTGGGAAACTACGAGCAGTACTTC. Translation: CASSLGGVGNYEQYF.

V usage is TRBV19 and J usage is TRBJ1-5; 7 positions match TRBD1. The CDR3 is made up of 15 amino acids. Germline V gene lookup returns CDR1 LNHDA and CDR2 SQIVND (reference sequence). The ends lost 5 bases at V and 6 bases at J; junction bases unmatched: 10. In DNA, the CDR3 is TGTGCCAGTAGTCCCCCGGGGACAGTCGGTCAGCCCCAGCATTTT. Translating gives CASSPPGTVGQPQHF. Based on the CDR3 plus reference TRBV19 and TRBJ1-5, the full variable domain is DGGITQSPKYLFRKEGQNVTLSCEQNLNHDAMYWYRQDPGQGLRLIYYSQIVNDFQKGDIAEGYSVSREKKESFPLTVTSAQKNPTAFYLCASSPPGTVGQPQHFGDGTRLSIL.

The chain combines TRBV7-9 with TRBJ2-7; 13 bases agree with TRBD2. The CDR3 spans 15 residues. Germline V gene sequence: CDR1 SEHNR, CDR2 FQNEAQ (reference sequence). With V trimmed by 1 base and J by 3 bases, 0 bases remained unmatched. The DNA of the CDR3 is TGTGCCAGCAGCTTAGGACTAGCGGGAGGCTACGAGCAGTACTTC. Translated, it gives CASSLGLAGGYEQYF.

V and J are TRBV11-3 and TRBJ2-1; D is perhaps TRBD2 (6 bases). CDR1 is SGHNT and CDR2 is YENEEA in the germline V gene. Trimming pared 1 base from V and 5 bases from J, leaving 15 bases between. The CDR3 covers 16 residues. The CDR3 region has the DNA TGTGCCAGCAGCTTAGGTTGGCGGGACGTTAACAATGAGCAGTTCTTC. Translating gives CASSLGWRDVNNEQFF. The variable domain in full, completed from reference TRBV11-3 and TRBJ2-1, reads EAGVVQSPRYKIIEKKQPVAFWCNPISGHNTLYWYLQNLGQGPELLIRYENEEAVDDSQLPKDRFSAERLKGVDSTLKIQPAELGDSAVYLCASSLGWRDVNNEQFFGPGTRLTVL.

The chain employs TRBV9 and TRBJ2-3; no reliable D call. CDR3 length: 15 amino acids. The germline V and J ends were trimmed by 0 bases and 3 bases, with 11 bases remaining between them. Germline V CDR1 and CDR2: SGDLS, YYNGEE. This CDR3 reads CASSVDPVGTDTQYF. The DNA for the CDR3 is TGTGCCAGCAGCGTAGATCCGGTGGGGACAGATACGCAGTATTTT.

The chain employs TRBV9 and TRBJ2-5; TRBD2 agrees at 11 bases. The CDR3 is 17 amino acids. With 2 bases clipped from V and 3 bases from J, the junction kept 9 bases outside the gene matches. Germline V CDR1 and CDR2: SGDLS, YYNGEE. The CDR3 region has the DNA TGTGCCAGCAGCGTCGGTGGGACTAGCGGAACTGAAGAGACCCAGTACTTC. Amino acid sequence: CASSVGGTSGTEETQYF.

V usage is TRBV15 and J usage is TRBJ2-7; possibly TRBD2 for D (5 bases). Trimming removed 4 bases at V and 0 bases at J, with 10 bases between. This CDR3 is 14 amino acids long. The germline V gene has CDR1 LNHNV and CDR2 YYDKDF (reference sequence). DNA of the CDR3: TGTGCCACCAGCAACTTGGACTTCTCCTACGAGCAGTACTTC. Its translation is CATSNLDFSYEQYF.

The chain carries TRBV14 and TRBJ2-3; tentative D call: TRBD1 (5 bases). The CDR3 covers 17 residues. Trimming shortened V by 4 bases and J by 0 bases, and 17 bases separated the two germline ends. Germline values: CDR1 SGHDN, CDR2 FVKESK. The CDR3 region has the DNA TGTGCCAGCAGCCTAGCTAGGGGTTTACCTAGCACAGATACGCAGTATTTT. Its translation: CASSLARGLPSTDTQYF.

This rearrangement joins TRBV11-2 to TRBJ1-4; D not resolved. Trimming removed 3 bases from V and 0 bases from J, with 11 bases in between. Germline CDR1 is SGHAT and CDR2 is FQNNGV. The CDR3 sequence is 16 residues long. The CDR3 here is CASSFTSRATNEKLFF. The CDR3 bases are TGTGCCAGCAGCTTTACCTCTAGAGCAACTAATGAAAAACTGTTTTTT.

This sequence joins TRBV9 and TRBJ2-7, with D tentatively TRBD1 (6 bases). Germline V lookup: CDR1 SGDLS, CDR2 YYNGEE. The CDR3 consists of 17 residues. The ends were cut back, 0 bases at V and 0 bases at J, with 16 bases in the middle. CDR3 DNA: TGTGCCAGCAGCGTAGGGCAGGGGCTCTCGAGCTCCTACGAGCAGTACTTC. Residues: CASSVGQGLSSSYEQYF.

The genes are TRBV7-9 and TRBJ2-5; 13 bases agree with TRBD2. The CDR3 runs to 15 residues. Germline lookup yields CDR1 SEHNR and CDR2 FQNEAQ (reference sequence). Germline trimming cut 5 bases from V and 3 bases from J; bases unmatched to any gene: 3. The CDR3 nucleotides read TGTGCCAGCAGCATCGGACTAGCGGGAGAAGAGACCCAGTACTTC. Its protein is CASSIGLAGEETQYF.

This chain joins TRBV6-6 and TRBJ2-7; possibly TRBD1 or TRBD2 for D (5 bases each). The CDR3 length is 9 residues. Trimming removed 8 bases from V and 9 bases from J, with 8 bases in between. The germline CDR1 and CDR2 sequences are MNHNY and SVGAGI (reference sequence). The CDR3 protein is CASGTGQYF. CDR3 DNA: TGTGCCAGCGGGACGGGGCAGTACTTC.

The chain links TRBV6-5 to TRBJ1-2; D call uncertain. The V end was cut by 6 bases, the J end by 4 bases, with 6 bases between. Germline assignment: CDR1 MNHEY and CDR2 SVGAGI. This CDR3 spans 11 amino acids. CDR3 DNA sequence: TGTGCCAGCAGGTCCACCTATGGCTACACCTTC. Its protein is CASRSTYGYTF.

The CDR3 DNA sequence: TGCAGTGCAAACAGGGATCTCGGCTACACCTTC. Its protein is CSANRDLGYTF. The chain combines TRBV20-1 with TRBJ1-2; D may be TRBD1 (6 bases). The CDR3 loop spans 11 amino acids. CDR1 is DFQATT, CDR2 SNEGSKA, per germline (reference sequence). The V and J ends lost 6 bases and 8 bases respectively, with 13 bases between them.